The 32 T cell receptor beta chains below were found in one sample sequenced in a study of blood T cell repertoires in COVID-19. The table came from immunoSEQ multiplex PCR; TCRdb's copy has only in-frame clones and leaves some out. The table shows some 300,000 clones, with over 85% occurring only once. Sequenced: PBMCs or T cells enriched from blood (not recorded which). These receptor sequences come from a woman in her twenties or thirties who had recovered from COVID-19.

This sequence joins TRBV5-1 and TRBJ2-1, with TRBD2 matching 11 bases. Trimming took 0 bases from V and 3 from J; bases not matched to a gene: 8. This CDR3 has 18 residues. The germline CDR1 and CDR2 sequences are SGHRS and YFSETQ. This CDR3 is CASSLELAGAGIYNEQFF. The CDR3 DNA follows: TGCGCCAGCAGCTTGGAACTAGCGGGAGCTGGGATCTACAATGAGCAGTTCTTC.

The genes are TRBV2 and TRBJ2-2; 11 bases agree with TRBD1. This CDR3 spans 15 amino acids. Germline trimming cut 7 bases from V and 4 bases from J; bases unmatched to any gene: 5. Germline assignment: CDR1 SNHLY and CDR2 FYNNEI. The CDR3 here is CASTWDRGGTGELFF. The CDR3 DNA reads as TGTGCCAGCACCTGGGACAGGGGGGGCACCGGGGAGCTGTTTTTT.

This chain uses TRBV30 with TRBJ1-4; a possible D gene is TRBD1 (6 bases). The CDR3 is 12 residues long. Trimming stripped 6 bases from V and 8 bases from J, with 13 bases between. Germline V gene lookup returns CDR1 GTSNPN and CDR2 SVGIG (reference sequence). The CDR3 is CACRPGVEKLFF. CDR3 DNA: TGTGCCTGTCGCCCAGGGGTCGAAAAACTGTTTTTT.

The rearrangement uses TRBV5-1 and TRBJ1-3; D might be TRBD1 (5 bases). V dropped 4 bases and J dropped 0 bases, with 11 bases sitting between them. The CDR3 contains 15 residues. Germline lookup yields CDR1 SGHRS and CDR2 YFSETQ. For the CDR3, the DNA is TGCGCCAGCAGCCGGACACTCGACTCTGGAAACACCATATATTTT. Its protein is CASSRTLDSGNTIYF.

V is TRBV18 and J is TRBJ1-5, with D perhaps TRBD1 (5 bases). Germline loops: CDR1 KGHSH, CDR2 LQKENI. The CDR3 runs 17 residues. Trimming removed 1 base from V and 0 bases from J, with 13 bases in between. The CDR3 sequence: CASSPRPQGRSNQPQHF. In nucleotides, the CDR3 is TGTGCCAGCTCACCACGGCCCCAGGGCCGTAGCAATCAGCCCCAGCATTTT. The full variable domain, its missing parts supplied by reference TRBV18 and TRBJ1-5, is NAGVMQNPRHLVRRRGQEARLRCSPMKGHSHVYWYRQLPEEGLKFMVYLQKENIIDESGMPKERFSAEFPKEGPSILRIQQVVRGDSAAYFCASSPRPQGRSNQPQHFGDGTRLSIL.

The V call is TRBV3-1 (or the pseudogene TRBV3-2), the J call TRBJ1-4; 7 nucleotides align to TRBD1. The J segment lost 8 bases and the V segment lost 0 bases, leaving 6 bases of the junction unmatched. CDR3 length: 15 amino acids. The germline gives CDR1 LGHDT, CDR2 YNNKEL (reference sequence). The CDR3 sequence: CASSQDWSGGEKLFF. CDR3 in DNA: TGTGCCAGCAGCCAAGATTGGTCAGGGGGAGAAAAACTGTTTTTT.

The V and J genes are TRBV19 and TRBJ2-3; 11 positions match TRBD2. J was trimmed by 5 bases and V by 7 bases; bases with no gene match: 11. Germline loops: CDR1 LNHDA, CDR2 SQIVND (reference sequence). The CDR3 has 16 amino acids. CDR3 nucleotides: TGTGCCAGTACCCCAACTAGCGGGAGAGTCGAAGATACGCAGTATTTT. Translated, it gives CASTPTSGRVEDTQYF. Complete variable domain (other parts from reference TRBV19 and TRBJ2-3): DGGITQSPKYLFRKEGQNVTLSCEQNLNHDAMYWYRQDPGQGLRLIYYSQIVNDFQKGDIAEGYSVSREKKESFPLTVTSAQKNPTAFYLCASTPTSGRVEDTQYFGPGTRLTVL.

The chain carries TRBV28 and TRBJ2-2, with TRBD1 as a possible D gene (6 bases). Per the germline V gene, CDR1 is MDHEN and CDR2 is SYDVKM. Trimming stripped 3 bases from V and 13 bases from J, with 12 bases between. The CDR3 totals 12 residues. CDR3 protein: CASSLPSQGLFF. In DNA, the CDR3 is TGTGCCAGCAGTTTGCCATCACAGGGGCTGTTTTTT.

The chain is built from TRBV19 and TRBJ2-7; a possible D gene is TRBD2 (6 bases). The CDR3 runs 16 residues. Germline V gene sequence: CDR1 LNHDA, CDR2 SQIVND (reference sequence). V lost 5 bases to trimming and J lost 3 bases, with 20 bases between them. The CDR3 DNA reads TGTGCCAGTAGTCTCAGGTCGGCGGGGACCATCTACGAGCAGTACTTC. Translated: CASSLRSAGTIYEQYF.

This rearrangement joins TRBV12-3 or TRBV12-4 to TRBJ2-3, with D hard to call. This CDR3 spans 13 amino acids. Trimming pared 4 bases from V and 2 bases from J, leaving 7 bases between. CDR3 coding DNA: TGTGCCAGCAGTTACCACAACACAGATACGCAGTATTTT. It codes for CASSYHNTDTQYF.

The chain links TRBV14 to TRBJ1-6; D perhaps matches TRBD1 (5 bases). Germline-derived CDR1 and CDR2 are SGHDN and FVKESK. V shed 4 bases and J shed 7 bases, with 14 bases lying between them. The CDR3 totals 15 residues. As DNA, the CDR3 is TGTGCCAGCAGCCTATTGTGGGGCCCAAATTCACCCCTCCACTTT. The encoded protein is CASSLLWGPNSPLHF.

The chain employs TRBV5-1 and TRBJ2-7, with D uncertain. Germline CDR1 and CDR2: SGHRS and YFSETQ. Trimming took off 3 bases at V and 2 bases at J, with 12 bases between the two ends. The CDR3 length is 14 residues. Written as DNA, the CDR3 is TGCGCCAGCAGCTATTTCGGGTCTACCTACGAGCAGTACTTC. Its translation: CASSYFGSTYEQYF.

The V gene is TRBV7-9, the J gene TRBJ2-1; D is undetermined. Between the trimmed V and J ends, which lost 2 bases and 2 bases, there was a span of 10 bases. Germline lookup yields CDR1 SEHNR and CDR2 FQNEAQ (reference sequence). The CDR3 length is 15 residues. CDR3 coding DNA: TGTGCCAGCAGCTTACAGCGACCCACCTACAATGAGCAGTTCTTC. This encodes CASSLQRPTYNEQFF.

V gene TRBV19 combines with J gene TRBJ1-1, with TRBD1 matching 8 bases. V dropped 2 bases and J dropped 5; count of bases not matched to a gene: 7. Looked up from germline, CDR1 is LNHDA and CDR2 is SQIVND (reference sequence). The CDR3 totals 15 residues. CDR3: CASSIKAGGWTEAFF. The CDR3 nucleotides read TGTGCCAGTAGTATAAAAGCAGGGGGCTGGACTGAAGCTTTCTTT.

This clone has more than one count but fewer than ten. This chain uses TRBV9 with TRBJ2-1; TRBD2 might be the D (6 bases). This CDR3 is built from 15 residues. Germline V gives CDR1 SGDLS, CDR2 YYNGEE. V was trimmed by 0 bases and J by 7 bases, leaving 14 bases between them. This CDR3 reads CASSVGSLASNEQFF. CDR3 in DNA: TGTGCCAGCAGCGTAGGCAGTCTAGCGAGTAATGAGCAGTTCTTC.

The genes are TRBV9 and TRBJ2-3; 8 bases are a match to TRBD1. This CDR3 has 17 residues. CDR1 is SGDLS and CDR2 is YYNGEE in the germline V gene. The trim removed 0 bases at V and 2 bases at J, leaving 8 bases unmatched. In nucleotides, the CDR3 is TGTGCCAGCAGCGTAGTGACAGGGGAATTATACACAGATACGCAGTATTTT. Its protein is CASSVVTGELYTDTQYF.

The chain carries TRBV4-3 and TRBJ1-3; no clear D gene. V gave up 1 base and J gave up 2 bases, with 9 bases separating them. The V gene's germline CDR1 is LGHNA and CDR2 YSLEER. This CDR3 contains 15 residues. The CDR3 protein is CASSQGRTPGNTIYF. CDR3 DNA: TGCGCCAGCAGCCAAGGACGGACTCCTGGAAACACCATATATTTT.

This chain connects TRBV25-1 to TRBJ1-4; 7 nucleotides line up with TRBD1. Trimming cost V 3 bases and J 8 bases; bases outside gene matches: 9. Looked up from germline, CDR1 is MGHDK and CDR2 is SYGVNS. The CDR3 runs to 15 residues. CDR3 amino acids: CASSDPPRQGEKLFF. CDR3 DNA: TGTGCCAGCAGTGACCCCCCCCGACAGGGAGAAAAACTGTTTTTT.

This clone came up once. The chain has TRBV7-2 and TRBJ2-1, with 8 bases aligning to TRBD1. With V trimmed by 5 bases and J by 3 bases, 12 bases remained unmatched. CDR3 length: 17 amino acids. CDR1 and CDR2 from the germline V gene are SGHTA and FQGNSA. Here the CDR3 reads CASSHPRGRTLYNEQFF. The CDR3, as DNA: TGTGCCAGCAGCCACCCCAGGGGGCGGACCCTCTACAATGAGCAGTTCTTC. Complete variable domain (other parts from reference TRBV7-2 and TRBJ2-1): GAGVSQSPSNKVTEKGKDVELRCDPISGHTALYWYRQSLGQGLEFLIYFQGNSAPDKSGLPSDRFSAERTGGSVSTLTIQRTQQEDSAVYLCASSHPRGRTLYNEQFFGPGTRLTVL.

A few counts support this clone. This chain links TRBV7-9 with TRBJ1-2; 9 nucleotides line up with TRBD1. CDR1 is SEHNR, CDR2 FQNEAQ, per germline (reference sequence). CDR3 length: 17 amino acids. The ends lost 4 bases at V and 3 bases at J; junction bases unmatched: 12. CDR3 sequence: CASSSRRDRDYDYGYTF. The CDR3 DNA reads TGTGCCAGCAGCTCGCGCCGGGACAGGGACTATGACTATGGCTACACCTTC.

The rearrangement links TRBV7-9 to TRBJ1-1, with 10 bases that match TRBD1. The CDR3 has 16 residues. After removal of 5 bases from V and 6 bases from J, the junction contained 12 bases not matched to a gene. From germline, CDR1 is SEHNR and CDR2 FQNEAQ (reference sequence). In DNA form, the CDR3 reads TGTGCCAGCAGCATACGACCGGGACAGGGGAGACCTGAAGCTTTCTTT. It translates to CASSIRPGQGRPEAFF.

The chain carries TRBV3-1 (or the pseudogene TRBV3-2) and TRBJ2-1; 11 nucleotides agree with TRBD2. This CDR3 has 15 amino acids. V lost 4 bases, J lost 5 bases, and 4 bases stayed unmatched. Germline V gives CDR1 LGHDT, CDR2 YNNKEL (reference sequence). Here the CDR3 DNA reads TGTGCCAGCAGCCCCGGGACTAGCGGTCACAATGAGCAGTTCTTC. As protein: CASSPGTSGHNEQFF.

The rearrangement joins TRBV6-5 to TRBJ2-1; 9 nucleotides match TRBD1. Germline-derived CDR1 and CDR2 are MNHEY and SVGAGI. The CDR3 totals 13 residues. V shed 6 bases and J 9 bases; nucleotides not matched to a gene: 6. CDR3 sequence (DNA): TGTGCCAGCAGGGACAGGGGACGGGGTGAGCAGTTCTTC. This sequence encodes CASRDRGRGEQFF.

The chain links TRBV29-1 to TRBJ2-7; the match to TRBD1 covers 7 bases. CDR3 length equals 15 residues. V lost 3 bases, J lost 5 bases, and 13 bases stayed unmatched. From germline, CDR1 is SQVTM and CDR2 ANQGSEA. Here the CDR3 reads CSVEDRTGDPDEQYF. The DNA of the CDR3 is TGCAGCGTTGAGGACCGTACAGGGGATCCCGACGAGCAGTACTTC.

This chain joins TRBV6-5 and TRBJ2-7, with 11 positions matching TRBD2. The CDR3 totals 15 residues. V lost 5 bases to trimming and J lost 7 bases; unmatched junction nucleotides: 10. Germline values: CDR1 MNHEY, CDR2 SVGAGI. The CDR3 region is CASSPSLAGEDEQYF. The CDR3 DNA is TGTGCCAGCAGTCCCTCACTAGCGGGAGAAGATGAGCAGTACTTC.

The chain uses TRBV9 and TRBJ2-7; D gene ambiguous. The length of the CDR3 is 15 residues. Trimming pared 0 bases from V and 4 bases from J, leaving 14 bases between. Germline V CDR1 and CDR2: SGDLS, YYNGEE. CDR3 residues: CASSVGYSQGYEQYF. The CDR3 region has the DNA TGTGCCAGCAGCGTAGGGTACAGCCAAGGATACGAGCAGTACTTC.

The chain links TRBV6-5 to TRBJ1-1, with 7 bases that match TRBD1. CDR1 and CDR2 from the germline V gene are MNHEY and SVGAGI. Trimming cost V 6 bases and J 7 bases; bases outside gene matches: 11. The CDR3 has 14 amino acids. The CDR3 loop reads CASRIPGQMFEAFF. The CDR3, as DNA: TGTGCCAGCAGGATACCGGGACAGATGTTTGAAGCTTTCTTT.

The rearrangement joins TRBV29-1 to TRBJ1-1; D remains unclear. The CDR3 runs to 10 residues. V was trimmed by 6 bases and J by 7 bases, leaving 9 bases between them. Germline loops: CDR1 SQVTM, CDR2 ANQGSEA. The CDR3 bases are TGCAGCGTGCGACTGATTGAAGCTTTCTTT. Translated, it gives CSVRLIEAFF.

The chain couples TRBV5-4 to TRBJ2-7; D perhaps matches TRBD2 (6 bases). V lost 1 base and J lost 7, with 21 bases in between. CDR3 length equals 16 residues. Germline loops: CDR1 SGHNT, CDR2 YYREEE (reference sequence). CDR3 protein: CASSLREPRGTWEQYF. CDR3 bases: TGTGCCAGCAGCTTGCGGGAGCCTCGGGGGACTTGGGAGCAGTACTTC.

CDR3 DNA: TGTGCCACCAGCAGAGAACGGAGCGGGAGGGCCGTCGAGACCCAGTACTTC. Amino acids: CATSRERSGRAVETQYF. This sequence joins TRBV15 and TRBJ2-5; 10 nucleotides line up with TRBD2. The CDR3 is made up of 17 amino acids. Germline V CDR1 and CDR2: LNHNV, YYDKDF (reference sequence). Unmatched junction bases numbered 9, after V lost 0 bases and J lost 5 bases. Looking up the rest from reference TRBV15 and TRBJ2-5 gives the full variable domain: DAMVIQNPRYQVTQFGKPVTLSCSQTLNHNVMYWYQQKSSQAPKLLFHYYDKDFNNEADTPDNFQSRRPNTSFCFLDIRSPGLGDTAMYLCATSRERSGRAVETQYFGPGTRLLVL.

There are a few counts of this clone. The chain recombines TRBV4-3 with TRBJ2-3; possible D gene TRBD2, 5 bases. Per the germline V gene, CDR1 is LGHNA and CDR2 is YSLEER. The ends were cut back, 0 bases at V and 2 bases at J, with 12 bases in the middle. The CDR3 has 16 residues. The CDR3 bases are TGCGCCAGCAGCCAAGATGTCCGGGGATACACAGATACGCAGTATTTT. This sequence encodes CASSQDVRGYTDTQYF.

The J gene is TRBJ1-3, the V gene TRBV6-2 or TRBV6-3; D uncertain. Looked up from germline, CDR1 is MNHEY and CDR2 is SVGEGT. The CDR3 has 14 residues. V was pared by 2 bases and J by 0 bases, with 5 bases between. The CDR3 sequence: CASSYSPSGNTIYF. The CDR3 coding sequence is TGTGCCAGCAGTTACAGCCCCTCTGGAAACACCATATATTTT.